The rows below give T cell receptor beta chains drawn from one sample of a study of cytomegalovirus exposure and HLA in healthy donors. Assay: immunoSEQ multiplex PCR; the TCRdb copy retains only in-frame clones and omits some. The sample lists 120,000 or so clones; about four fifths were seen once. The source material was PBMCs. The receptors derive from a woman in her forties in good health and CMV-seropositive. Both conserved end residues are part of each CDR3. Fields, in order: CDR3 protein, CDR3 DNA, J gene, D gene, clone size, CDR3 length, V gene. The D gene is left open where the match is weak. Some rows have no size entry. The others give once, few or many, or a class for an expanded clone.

CDR3aa: CASTQDRVVTYGYTF
CDR3nt: TGTGCCAGCACCCAGGACAGGGTCGTTACCTATGGCTACACCTTC
j_gene: TRBJ1-2
d_gene: TRBD1
abundance: NA
len: 15
v_gene: TRBV6-1

CDR3aa: CASSPRTGNYGYTF
CDR3nt: TGTGCCAGTAGTCCTCGGACAGGGAACTATGGCTACACCTTC
j_gene: TRBJ1-2
d_gene: TRBD1
abundance: once
len: 14
v_gene: TRBV19

CDR3aa: CASRTGTYGGYTF
CDR3nt: TGTGCCAGCAGGACAGGGACTTATGGTGGCTACACCTTC
j_gene: TRBJ1-2
d_gene: TRBD1
abundance: NA
len: 13
v_gene: TRBV27

CDR3aa: CASSQKWGGLAGGRYEQYF
CDR3nt: TGCGCCAGCAGCCAGAAGTGGGGGGGGCTAGCGGGAGGCCGCTACGAGCAGTACTTC
j_gene: TRBJ2-7
d_gene: TRBD2
abundance: NA
len: 19
v_gene: TRBV4-3

CDR3aa: CASSRTGTTKGEQYF
CDR3nt: TGTGCCAGCAGCCGGACCGGGACAACCAAGGGGGAGCAGTACTTC
j_gene: TRBJ2-7
d_gene: NA
abundance: NA
len: 15
v_gene: TRBV7-6

CDR3aa: CASSWTGNQPQHF
CDR3nt: TGTGCCAGCAGTTGGACAGGGAATCAGCCCCAGCATTTT
j_gene: TRBJ1-5
d_gene: TRBD1
abundance: NA
len: 13
v_gene: TRBV27

CDR3aa: CASRPVRGVDTEAFF
CDR3nt: TGTGCCAGCAGACCCGTTCGGGGGGTCGACACTGAAGCTTTCTTT
j_gene: TRBJ1-1
d_gene: NA
abundance: NA
len: 15
v_gene: TRBV27

CDR3aa: CASSRTALYEQYF
CDR3nt: TGTGCCAGCAGCCGGACAGCCCTCTACGAGCAGTACTTC
j_gene: TRBJ2-7
d_gene: NA
abundance: few
len: 13
v_gene: TRBV7-8

CDR3aa: CATSRDQGQFF
CDR3nt: TGTGCCACCAGCAGAGATCAGGGGCAGTTCTTC
j_gene: TRBJ2-1
d_gene: NA
abundance: NA
len: 11
v_gene: TRBV15

CDR3aa: CASSFGRDQPQHF
CDR3nt: TGTGCCAGCAGTTTCGGTAGAGATCAGCCCCAGCATTTT
j_gene: TRBJ1-5
d_gene: NA
abundance: once
len: 13
v_gene: TRBV6-5

CDR3aa: CAWSVRGETQYF
CDR3nt: TGTGCCTGGAGTGTACGAGGAGAGACCCAGTACTTC
j_gene: TRBJ2-5
d_gene: NA
abundance: once
len: 12
v_gene: TRBV30

CDR3aa: CASSEVQGEHIQYF
CDR3nt: TGTGCCAGCAGTGAAGTACAGGGAGAACACATTCAGTACTTC
j_gene: TRBJ2-4
d_gene: NA
abundance: NA
len: 14
v_gene: TRBV2

CDR3aa: CASSGTSDYNEQFF
CDR3nt: TGCGCCAGCAGCGGGACTAGCGACTACAATGAGCAGTTCTTC
j_gene: TRBJ2-1
d_gene: TRBD2
abundance: NA
len: 14
v_gene: TRBV5-1

CDR3aa: CAWSHRQGYTEAFF
CDR3nt: TGTGCCTGGAGTCACAGACAGGGTTACACTGAAGCTTTCTTT
j_gene: TRBJ1-1
d_gene: TRBD1
abundance: NA
len: 14
v_gene: TRBV30

CDR3aa: CASRYDRGYEQYF
CDR3nt: TGTGCCAGCAGGTACGACAGGGGCTACGAGCAGTACTTC
j_gene: TRBJ2-7
d_gene: TRBD1
abundance: NA
len: 13
v_gene: TRBV28

CDR3aa: CASSIGTSGWTDEQYF
CDR3nt: TGTGCCAGTAGTATAGGGACTAGCGGGTGGACGGACGAGCAGTACTTC
j_gene: TRBJ2-7
d_gene: TRBD2
abundance: few
len: 16
v_gene: TRBV19

CDR3aa: CASRFRLAGLHEQYF
CDR3nt: TGTGCCAGCAGATTTCGACTAGCGGGACTCCACGAGCAGTACTTC
j_gene: TRBJ2-7
d_gene: TRBD2
abundance: NA
len: 15
v_gene: TRBV6-5

CDR3aa: CASSFGQGWNQPQHF
CDR3nt: TGTGCCAGCAGCTTCGGACAGGGGTGGAATCAGCCCCAGCATTTT
j_gene: TRBJ1-5
d_gene: TRBD1
abundance: NA
len: 15
v_gene: TRBV5-6

CDR3aa: CASSDPGLDTEAFF
CDR3nt: TGTGCCAGCAGCGATCCGGGTCTGGACACTGAAGCTTTCTTT
j_gene: TRBJ1-1
d_gene: NA
abundance: NA
len: 14
v_gene: TRBV7-8

CDR3aa: CASSLIRDFTGELFF
CDR3nt: TGTGCCAGCAGCTTAATCCGGGACTTCACCGGGGAGCTGTTTTTT
j_gene: TRBJ2-2
d_gene: NA
abundance: NA
len: 15
v_gene: TRBV11-3

CDR3aa: CASRDPFTGDGYTF
CDR3nt: TGTGCCAGCAGGGATCCCTTCACAGGGGATGGCTACACCTTC
j_gene: TRBJ1-2
d_gene: TRBD1
abundance: NA
len: 14
v_gene: TRBV11-2

CDR3aa: CASSRQIGQPQHF
CDR3nt: TGTGCCAGCAGCCGTCAAATCGGGCAGCCCCAGCATTTT
j_gene: TRBJ1-5
d_gene: NA
abundance: NA
len: 13
v_gene: TRBV27

CDR3aa: CASKRTDYNEQFF
CDR3nt: TGTGCCAGCAAGCGGACAGACTACAATGAGCAGTTCTTC
j_gene: TRBJ2-1
d_gene: NA
abundance: NA
len: 13
v_gene: TRBV28

CDR3aa: CASSIVSRAVGNQPQHF
CDR3nt: TGTGCCAGTAGTATAGTCAGCAGGGCGGTGGGCAATCAGCCCCAGCATTTT
j_gene: TRBJ1-5
d_gene: NA
abundance: NA
len: 17
v_gene: TRBV19

CDR3aa: CASSGSGSTDTQYF
CDR3nt: TGTGCCAGCAGCGGTAGCGGGAGTACAGATACGCAGTATTTT
j_gene: TRBJ2-3
d_gene: TRBD2
abundance: NA
len: 14
v_gene: TRBV9

CDR3aa: CASSLVAGMNTEAFF
CDR3nt: TGCGCCAGCAGCTTGGTGGCGGGGATGAACACTGAAGCTTTCTTT
j_gene: TRBJ1-1
d_gene: NA
abundance: few
len: 15
v_gene: TRBV5-1

CDR3aa: CASSLEAEAPYNEQFF
CDR3nt: TGCGCCAGCAGCTTGGAGGCGGAGGCCCCTTACAATGAGCAGTTCTTC
j_gene: TRBJ2-1
d_gene: NA
abundance: NA
len: 16
v_gene: TRBV5-1